The clone carrying this T cell receptor beta chain was observed a few times. TCRdb itself ran the 5' RACE reads through MiXCR, one entry per CDR3 protein. The data hold 310,000 or so distinct CDR3 sequences, with 15% to 20% observed a single time. Germline lookup yields CDR1 MNHEY and CDR2 SVGAGI. This CDR3 spans 14 amino acids. V gave up 5 bases and J gave up 3 bases, with 11 bases separating them. The entry originates in a study of T-cell memory formation after mild COVID-19. This clonotype was obtained from a man aged 18 to 29 who had mild COVID-19 (a few samples of this study predate the infection). Cell type and time point are not known. The chain couples TRBV6-5 to TRBJ1-5, with D possibly TRBD1 on 6 matching bases. Sequencing input: PBMCs or a T cell subset sorted from them (not recorded which). CDR3 in DNA: TGTGCCAGCAGTCCCCAGGGGACCAATCAGCCCCAGCATTTT. This translates into CASSPQGTNQPQHF.